This T cell receptor (beta chain) comes out of a study of blood T cell repertoires in COVID-19. In the study overall: From the United States, Italy and Spain came samples of acute and convalescent COVID-19. Sources were T cells, B-cell-depleted T cells, or PBMCs; the material itself was cDNA or gDNA.

As processed by the authors: Reference gene primer amplification gave nucleated cell count estimates. TCRdb keeps only in-frame clones here, not all; method: immunoSEQ multiplex PCR. The V and J calls and the clone size are those of that table, but D and trimming were determined from the DNA. The table records 250,000 to 300,000 clones, 89% of them present only once. Source material: peripheral blood. This clonotype originated in a woman younger than 45 with COVID-19, enrolled during active disease.

The CDR3 loop is CSVPSANEQFF. In DNA, the CDR3 is TGCAGCGTTCCTAGCGCCAATGAGCAGTTCTTC. The chain is built from TRBV29-1 and TRBJ2-1, with D perhaps matching TRBD2 (6 bases). The germline CDR1 and CDR2 sequences are SQVTM and ANQGSEA. The CDR3 consists of 11 residues. The germline V and J ends were trimmed by 5 bases and 6 bases, with 8 bases remaining between them.